These 27 T cell receptor beta chains share one sample of origin, sequenced in a study of vaccination and CD4 T cells after COVID-19. An Oncomine TCR Beta short-read assay was used to sequence the DNA from cultured CD4+ T cells. TCRdb re-called the PCR reads with MiXCR, one entry per CDR3 protein. The table lists just over 20,000 distinct CDR3 sequences, 70% of them singletons. The antigens of these receptors remain unknown. Specified treatment: roughly ten-day PBMC culture with coronavirus spike peptide pools or control peptides (ViraFEST assay). The sequenced material came from CD4+ T cells from blood, cultured in vitro. These receptors came from a human donor who had recovered from COVID-19.

The chain uses TRBV4-3 and TRBJ1-2, with D possibly matching TRBD1 (5 bases). This CDR3 comprises 16 residues. V was clipped by 1 base and J by 4 bases, with 16 bases between them. Germline CDR1 LGHNA, CDR2 YSLEER. CDR3 DNA: TGCGCCAGCAGCCAAGCAGGGAAGGGTCAGTTCTATGGCTACACCTTC. It codes for CASSQAGKGQFYGYTF.

The rearrangement joins TRBV20-1 to TRBJ1-6; unclear D gene. Trimming shortened V by 6 bases and J by 0 bases, and 12 bases separated the two germline ends. The germline gives CDR1 DFQATT, CDR2 SNEGSKA (reference sequence). The length of the CDR3 is 15 residues. The CDR3: CSAPTQSSYNSPLHF. The CDR3 DNA sequence: TGCAGTGCCCCGACCCAGAGCTCCTATAATTCACCCCTCCACTTT.

The gene calls are TRBV5-1 and TRBJ1-2; D gene ambiguous. Germline-derived CDR1 and CDR2 are SGHRS and YFSETQ. V was cut by 4 bases and J by 6 bases, with 10 bases left in between. CDR3 size: 12 residues. The CDR3 reads CASSPARDGYTF. As DNA, the CDR3 is TGCGCCAGCAGCCCGGCGCGGGATGGCTACACCTTC.

This chain connects TRBV7-9 to TRBJ2-3; 8 nucleotides match TRBD2. The CDR3 is 15 residues long. CDR1 SEHNR and CDR2 FQNEAQ come from the germline V gene (reference sequence). Germline trimming cut 5 bases from V and 4 bases from J; bases unmatched to any gene: 8. CDR3 nucleotide sequence: TGTGCCAGCAGCACGGGACTAGGTGTGGCAGATACGCAGTATTTT. Amino acid sequence: CASSTGLGVADTQYF.

This clonotype was detected a few times. The rearrangement joins TRBV7-2 to TRBJ2-5; 7 positions agree with TRBD2. CDR1 SGHTA and CDR2 FQGNSA come from the germline V gene. The J segment lost 1 base and the V segment lost 5 bases, leaving 7 bases of the junction unmatched. This CDR3 is 15 amino acids long. The CDR3 protein is CASSHKLAPQETQYF. The CDR3 coding sequence is TGTGCCAGCAGCCATAAACTAGCGCCCCAAGAGACCCAGTACTTC.

V is TRBV28 and J is TRBJ2-5; D is perhaps TRBD2 (6 bases). There are 15 residues in the CDR3. Germline CDR1 MDHEN, CDR2 SYDVKM. Trimming left V 4 bases short and J 1 base short, with 13 bases between. The DNA for the CDR3 is TGTGCCAGCAGTTCCCCCGGGACTGCCCAAGAGACCCAGTACTTC. Protein sequence: CASSSPGTAQETQYF.

The chain joins TRBV30 to TRBJ2-3; D may match TRBD1 or TRBD2 (6 bases each). Germline V lookup: CDR1 GTSNPN, CDR2 SVGIG (reference sequence). Deletions cut 6 bases from V and 8 bases from J, with 21 bases between. The CDR3 contains 14 residues. In nucleotides, the CDR3 is TGTGCCTGTGAACAGGGTAGCGGCTACGGTACGCAGTATTTT. This translates into CACEQGSGYGTQYF.

This chain links TRBV30 with TRBJ1-5; D is uncertain. V dropped 2 bases and J dropped 0 bases, with 8 bases sitting between them. The V gene's germline CDR1 is GTSNPN and CDR2 SVGIG (reference sequence). This CDR3 has 14 amino acids. The CDR3 nucleotides read TGTGCCTGGAGTATATACAGTAGCAATCAGCCCCAGCATTTT. Translated: CAWSIYSSNQPQHF.

The genes are TRBV28 and TRBJ1-1; D perhaps matches TRBD1 (5 bases). The CDR3 has 15 residues. Trimming took off 4 bases at V and 0 bases at J, with 12 bases between the two ends. Germline V gene data show CDR1 as MDHEN and CDR2 as SYDVKM. In DNA form, the CDR3 reads TGTGCCAGCAGTTCCGGGGCAGGGATGAACACTGAAGCTTTCTTT. It is translated as CASSSGAGMNTEAFF. Together with reference TRBV28 and TRBJ1-1, the CDR3 gives the full variable domain: DVKVTQSSRYLVKRTGEKVFLECVQDMDHENMFWYRQDPGLGLRLIYFSYDVKMKEKGDIPEGYSVSREKKERFSLILESASTNQTSMYLCASSSGAGMNTEAFFGQGTRLTVV.

This clonotype was seen more than once but under ten times. This chain uses TRBV7-8 with TRBJ1-6, with 7 bases aligning to TRBD1. V shed 2 bases and J 13 bases; nucleotides not matched to a gene: 5. This CDR3 has 13 residues. The germline V gene has CDR1 SGHVS and CDR2 FQNEAQ. CDR3: CASSLRDRAPLHF. CDR3 DNA: TGTGCCAGCAGCTTAAGGGACAGAGCCCCCCTCCACTTT.

The CDR3: CASSETGATNEKLFF. The CDR3 coding sequence is TGTGCCAGCAGCGAAACAGGAGCAACTAATGAAAAACTGTTTTTT. The rearrangement uses TRBV7-9 and TRBJ1-4, with D perhaps TRBD1 (5 bases). Germline values: CDR1 SEHNR, CDR2 FQNEAQ (reference sequence). This CDR3 is 15 amino acids long. The ends were cut back, 5 bases at V and 0 bases at J, with 10 bases in the middle.

This chain uses TRBV4-1 with TRBJ2-2, with a tentative D call TRBD1 (5 bases). The CDR3 spans 15 residues. Germline lookup yields CDR1 MGHRA and CDR2 YSYEKL. Trimming removed 7 bases from V and 5 bases from J, with 17 bases in between. The CDR3 coding sequence is TGCGCCAGCAAATCAGTAGGGGCGAGAACCGGGGAGCTGTTTTTT. Its protein is CASKSVGARTGELFF.

This clonotype was found once. An end of the junction does not agree with germline; a read error may underlie this. The J gene is TRBJ1-1, the V gene TRBV7-2; D is undetermined. Germline V gene data show CDR1 as SGHTA and CDR2 as FQGNSA. This CDR3 spans 13 amino acids. CDR3: CASNLGANTEAFF. The CDR3 DNA reads TGTGCCAGCAACTTAGGTGCTAACACTGAAGCTTTCTTT.

The chain is built from TRBV15 and TRBJ1-5; tentative D call: TRBD1 (6 bases). Germline loops: CDR1 LNHNV, CDR2 YYDKDF (reference sequence). The CDR3 runs 15 residues. The V end was cut by 4 bases, the J end by 0 bases, with 10 bases between. This CDR3 is CATSNRDLSNQPQHF. In DNA, the CDR3 is TGTGCCACCAGCAACAGGGACCTTAGCAATCAGCCCCAGCATTTT.

The chain employs TRBV15 and TRBJ1-1; D is undetermined. This CDR3 is built from 15 residues. V gave up 0 bases and J gave up 0 bases, with 8 bases separating them. Per the germline V gene, CDR1 is LNHNV and CDR2 is YYDKDF (reference sequence). The CDR3 region has the DNA TGTGCCACCAGCAGAGATACGGGCCTGAACACTGAAGCTTTCTTT. As protein: CATSRDTGLNTEAFF.

The rearrangement uses TRBV20-1 and TRBJ2-5, with 13 positions matching TRBD2. The V segment lost 5 bases and the J segment 4 bases; nucleotides outside the gene matches: 10. CDR1 is DFQATT and CDR2 is SNEGSKA in the germline V gene (reference sequence). The CDR3 has 16 residues. CDR3 in DNA: TGCAGTGCTTCAGGACTAGCGGGAGTTCGGACAGAGACCCAGTACTTC. Protein product: CSASGLAGVRTETQYF.

This rearrangement joins TRBV6-5 to TRBJ1-1; no reliable D call. The CDR3 has 13 amino acids. The V gene lost 2 bases and the J gene lost 6 bases, with 10 bases spanning the gap. CDR1 is MNHEY, CDR2 SVGAGI, per germline. CDR3 in DNA: TGTGCCAGCAGTTACGAACGTGGGGCTGAAGCTTTCTTT. It specifies CASSYERGAEAFF.

The rearrangement uses TRBV2 and TRBJ2-7, with 11 bases fitting TRBD1. V dropped 5 bases and J dropped 4; count of bases not matched to a gene: 13. This CDR3 region has 17 residues. Germline loops: CDR1 SNHLY, CDR2 FYNNEI. CDR3 sequence: CASSRGVRDRGTYEQYF. The CDR3 coding sequence is TGTGCCAGCAGTCGAGGAGTCCGGGACAGGGGGACTTACGAGCAGTACTTC.

The rearrangement uses TRBV20-1 and TRBJ2-3; D possibly uses TRBD1 or TRBD2 (5 bases each). CDR3 length: 15 residues. The V and J ends lost 5 bases and 8 bases respectively, with 23 bases between them. Germline V gene sequence: CDR1 DFQATT, CDR2 SNEGSKA (reference sequence). CDR3 bases: TGCAGTGCTGATGAACCGGGACCTAAATCCGGTACGCAGTATTTT. Protein sequence: CSADEPGPKSGTQYF.

The V and J genes are TRBV7-9 and TRBJ1-3; D remains ambiguous. The CDR3 is made up of 13 amino acids. Germline V gives CDR1 SEHNR, CDR2 FQNEAQ (reference sequence). Trimming shortened V by 2 bases and J by 3 bases, and 5 bases separated the two germline ends. The CDR3 loop is CASSLFFGNTIYF. The CDR3 DNA reads as TGTGCCAGCAGCTTATTCTTTGGAAACACCATATATTTT.

The chain carries TRBV7-9 and TRBJ1-4, with D maybe TRBD1 (5 bases). The CDR3 contains 14 residues. Germline V CDR1 and CDR2: SEHNR, FQNEAQ (reference sequence). Trimming left V 6 bases short and J 8 bases short, with 16 bases between. Here the CDR3 reads CASRSAGGGEKLFF. In DNA, the CDR3 is TGTGCCAGCAGGTCCGCCGGGGGAGGGGAAAAACTGTTTTTT.

This clonotype occurred a few times. The chain recombines TRBV6-1 with TRBJ2-4; 7 bases align to TRBD2. From germline, CDR1 is MNHNS and CDR2 SASEGT. The CDR3 consists of 14 residues. The J segment lost 10 bases and the V segment lost 5 bases, leaving 11 bases of the junction unmatched. The CDR3 DNA reads as TGTGCCAGCAGTCGCGGGACTCCCGGGGGGATTCAGTACTTC. Its protein product is CASSRGTPGGIQYF.

The chain employs TRBV30 and TRBJ1-5; D might be TRBD1 (6 bases). CDR3 size: 11 residues. Deletions cut 4 bases from V and 9 bases from J, with 10 bases between. Germline CDR1 GTSNPN, CDR2 SVGIG (reference sequence). In DNA, the CDR3 is TGTGCCTGGACAGGGGTTTGGCCCCAGCATTTT. Translating gives CAWTGVWPQHF.

The rearrangement links TRBV5-1 to TRBJ2-5; 12 bases map to TRBD2. The CDR3 is made up of 15 amino acids. Trimming removed 7 bases from V and 4 bases from J; junction bases left unmatched: 8. Per the germline V gene, CDR1 is SGHRS and CDR2 is YFSETQ. CDR3 in amino acids: CASGSTSGRGETQYF. The CDR3, as DNA: TGCGCCAGCGGATCGACTAGCGGGAGAGGAGAGACCCAGTACTTC.

This chain uses TRBV20-1 with TRBJ2-1; 8 positions match TRBD2. Germline loops: CDR1 DFQATT, CDR2 SNEGSKA (reference sequence). The CDR3 sequence is 15 residues long. V was pared by 1 base and J by 4 bases, with 6 bases of the junction left unmatched. The CDR3 DNA is TGCAGTGCTAGAGTGCCGGGAGGGATGTACAATGAGCAGTTCTTC. Its protein product is CSARVPGGMYNEQFF.

The J gene is TRBJ2-2, the V gene TRBV20-1; perhaps TRBD2 as D (6 bases). The CDR3 covers 14 residues. Germline CDR1 and CDR2: DFQATT and SNEGSKA (reference sequence). V lost 0 bases and J lost 8, with 13 bases in between. In DNA form, the CDR3 reads TGCAGTGCTAGAGATCCTAGCGTAAATGGGGAGCTGTTTTTT. Its translation is CSARDPSVNGELFF.

The chain carries TRBV30 and TRBJ1-2; a possible D gene is TRBD1 (6 bases). The CDR3 is 15 amino acids. The germline V gene encodes CDR1 GTSNPN and CDR2 SVGIG (reference sequence). V shed 1 base and J shed 1 base, with 13 bases lying between them. This chain's CDR3 is CAWSAPGQLNYGYTF. The CDR3 nucleotides are TGTGCCTGGAGTGCCCCCGGACAGCTTAACTATGGCTACACCTTC.